Listed below are T cell receptor beta chains from one sample, sequenced in a study of early T cells in non-severe SARS-CoV-2 infection. MiXCR was run by TCRdb on the 5' RACE reads, yielding one entry per CDR3 protein. The table lists 50,000 to 65,000 distinct CDR3 sequences, 9% to 9.5% of them singletons, with 3.5% to 5% in the top ten. Sequenced material: whole blood. All receptors derive from an adult who was a healthcare worker with PCR-confirmed SARS-CoV-2 infection or an uninfected control (not recorded which). The CDR3 runs from the conserved cysteine through the conserved F or W. Clone size is stated in some rows and not others, as once, few, many or a class when expanded.

NA | TRBJ1-2 | TRBV10-3 | CAISDPLNYGYTF
NA | TRBJ2-3 | TRBV20-1 | CSALRQDTDTQYF
many | TRBJ2-1 | TRBV19 | CASSPRGDEQFF
many | TRBJ2-2 | TRBV30 | CAWLPPANTGELFF
many | TRBJ2-7 | TRBV20-1 | CSAPMDFTYEQYF
many | TRBJ2-3 | TRBV20-1 | CSATPTVSSTDTQYF
medium-sized | TRBJ2-3 | TRBV5-4 | CASSGSGSGVSDTQYF
NA | TRBJ2-6 | TRBV6-6 | CASSYSIPFSGANVLTF
many | TRBJ1-6 | TRBV7-2 | CASSRDREYSPLHF
few | TRBJ2-1 | TRBV12-3/TRBV12-4 | CASSQGGTYNEQFF
many | TRBJ1-5 | TRBV7-9 | CASSSLDRAGNQPQHF
NA | TRBJ2-7 | TRBV30 | CAWRGNDEQYF
many | TRBJ2-1 | TRBV9 | CASSHPLQDNEQFF
NA | TRBJ1-1 | TRBV10-2 | CASNISPGMNTEAFF
many | TRBJ1-2 | TRBV7-9 | CASSLSLDYGYTF
many | TRBJ2-1 | TRBV5-1 | CASSLVFQGANEQFF
many | TRBJ1-5 | TRBV6-1 | CASSESLGIFQPQHF
many | TRBJ2-2 | TRBV18 | CASSPLQGFTGELFF
few | TRBJ2-7 | TRBV9 | CASSATLTSGDTEQYF
many | TRBJ2-3 | TRBV6-1 | CASSELAGEDGTDTQYF
many | TRBJ2-2 | TRBV11-2 | CASSRTGTGTGELFF
many | TRBJ2-7 | TRBV10-2 | CASSPGTRLTHEQYF
many | TRBJ2-1 | TRBV5-6 | CASSLEAYNEQFF
many | TRBJ1-2 | TRBV10-3 | CAIRVLTGDYGYTF
many | TRBJ1-2 | TRBV20-1 | CSAGSGYGGYTF
NA | TRBJ2-1 | TRBV11-2 | CASSALLAGVGNEQFF
many | TRBJ2-2 | TRBV5-4 | CASSLKGSGELFF
many | TRBJ2-4 | TRBV12-3/TRBV12-4 | CARRGGAKNIQYF
many | TRBJ2-5 | TRBV7-2 | CASSWAEQRQETQYF
many | TRBJ1-3 | TRBV11-2 | CASSPRLISGNTIYF
few | TRBJ2-5 | TRBV7-9 | CASSLAKSRETQYF
many | TRBJ2-7 | TRBV3-1 | CASSQDRLAGDEQYF
many | TRBJ1-3 | TRBV2 | CASSGGRGRRNTIYF
many | TRBJ2-2 | TRBV4-1 | CASRGTGETGELFF
few | TRBJ2-7 | TRBV7-2 | CASSLNPPGGVAGLTYEQYF
many | TRBJ1-6 | TRBV15 | CATSRVFVMEPLHF
few | TRBJ1-5 | TRBV7-6 | CASSPVGDQPQHF
many | TRBJ2-1 | TRBV30 | CAWSGGVNEQFF
few | TRBJ2-3 | TRBV10-3 | CAISGTSGGASTDTQYF
many | TRBJ1-2 | TRBV10-3 | CAIGPGLPYGYTF
many | TRBJ1-2 | TRBV2 | CASRPPNDGYTF
many | TRBJ2-7 | TRBV15 | CATSRDTGSREQYF
many | TRBJ2-3 | TRBV10-3 | CAITPGVAGPTSSTTDTQYF
many | TRBJ2-7 | TRBV28 | CASGAPSSYEQYF
many | TRBJ2-2 | TRBV27 | CASSSLTGGNTGELFF
many | TRBJ2-1 | TRBV5-8 | CASSPAGLLYGEQFF
many | TRBJ2-3 | TRBV7-9 | CASSLGVRTDTQYF
many | TRBJ2-7 | TRBV5-1 | CASSPVGVDEQYF
many | TRBJ2-7 | TRBV7-2 | CASSLTGSDYEQYF
many | TRBJ2-7 | TRBV12-3/TRBV12-4 | CASSLGTSGYEQYF
many | TRBJ1-1 | TRBV11-2 | CASSYERGAAFF
many | TRBJ1-5 | TRBV10-3 | CAISRDSDQPQHF